The 27 T cell receptor beta chains given below trace back to one sample, sequenced in a study of blood T cell repertoires in COVID-19. Measured with immunoSEQ multiplex PCR; TCRdb has only the in-frame clones, and not every one. This repertoire shows about 110,000 clones, 75% to 85% found once; its top ten account for approximately 7.9%. Sequencing used peripheral blood. These receptors were obtained from a man aged 65 to 85 with acute or convalescent COVID-19.

This clone was counted once. The chain recombines TRBV7-9 with TRBJ2-2, with D uncertain. The CDR3 runs 12 residues. In germline, CDR1 is SEHNR, CDR2 FQNEAQ (reference sequence). Trimming cost V 1 base and J 7 bases, with 4 bases left between them. The CDR3 nucleotides read TGTGCCAGCAGCTTAGTATTCGGGGAGCTGTTTTTT. It translates to CASSLVFGELFF.

The chain joins TRBV6-2 or TRBV6-3 to TRBJ2-2; 11 positions agree with TRBD2. The germline V gene encodes CDR1 MNHEY and CDR2 SVGEGT. This CDR3 has 18 residues. With 0 bases clipped from V and 1 base from J, the junction kept 4 bases outside the gene matches. Here the CDR3 DNA reads TGTGCCAGCAGTTACTCACTAGCGGGGGAGCTGAACACCGGGGAGCTGTTTTTT. It translates to CASSYSLAGELNTGELFF.

The chain combines TRBV25-1 with TRBJ1-1; D ambiguous. The V end was cut by 3 bases, the J end by 4 bases, with 9 bases between. Germline V CDR1 and CDR2: MGHDK, SYGVNS. The CDR3 consists of 13 residues. CDR3 sequence reads: CASSEYSVTEAFF. As DNA, the CDR3 is TGTGCCAGCAGTGAGTATTCCGTCACTGAAGCTTTCTTT.

The gene calls are TRBV19 and TRBJ2-7; the match to TRBD1 covers 8 bases. J gave up 4 bases and V 3 bases, and 8 bases lay outside the gene matches. This CDR3 comprises 15 residues. The germline gives CDR1 LNHDA, CDR2 SQIVND (reference sequence). The CDR3 sequence: CASSIGQGIKYEQYF. The CDR3 DNA sequence: TGTGCCAGTAGTATCGGACAGGGTATCAAGTACGAGCAGTACTTC.

This chain joins TRBV5-4 and TRBJ2-7; 12 bases agree with TRBD1. V gave up 6 bases and J gave up 7 bases; unmatched junction bases: 8. This CDR3 contains 14 residues. The germline gives CDR1 SGHNT, CDR2 YYREEE (reference sequence). The CDR3 coding sequence is TGTGCCAGCATGCCGGGACAGGGGGCCCAAGAGCAGTACTTC. It translates to CASMPGQGAQEQYF.

The rearrangement joins TRBV7-9 to TRBJ2-3; 7 nucleotides match TRBD2. The CDR3 is 15 amino acids. V gave up 2 bases and J gave up 1 base; unmatched junction bases: 3. Germline loops: CDR1 SEHNR, CDR2 FQNEAQ (reference sequence). CDR3 nucleotides: TGTGCCAGCAGCTTACGAGCGGGACGCACAGATACGCAGTATTTT. This sequence encodes CASSLRAGRTDTQYF.

As concerns this clone: Other DNA variants within this sample encode the same CDR3. The CDR3 DNA is TGTGCCTGGAGTGTCTCCGGTTACGAGCAGTACTTC. Its protein is CAWSVSGYEQYF. The rearrangement uses TRBV30 and TRBJ2-7; D not certain. The germline CDR1 and CDR2 sequences are GTSNPN and SVGIG (reference sequence). V dropped 0 bases and J dropped 4 bases, with 7 bases sitting between them. The CDR3 loop spans 12 amino acids. Using reference TRBV30 and TRBJ2-7 for the parts outside the CDR3, the full variable domain is SQTIHQWPATLVQPVGSPLSLECTVEGTSNPNLYWYRQAAGRGLQLLFYSVGIGQISSEVPQNLSASRPQDRQFILSSKKLLLSDSGFYLCAWSVSGYEQYFGPGTRLTVT.

The rearrangement links TRBV28 to TRBJ2-2; D is ambiguous. Trimming removed 8 bases at V and 3 bases at J, with 13 bases between. The CDR3 totals 14 residues. CDR1 is MDHEN and CDR2 is SYDVKM in the germline V gene. In DNA, the CDR3 is TGTGCCAGCTTCCCCACCTTAGACACCGGGGAGCTGTTTTTT. Translating it yields CASFPTLDTGELFF.

The V call is TRBV9, the J call TRBJ2-1; TRBD2 aligns across 15 bases. The CDR3 has 16 residues. Trimming cost V 0 bases and J 10 bases; bases outside gene matches: 5. In germline, CDR1 is SGDLS, CDR2 YYNGEE. DNA of the CDR3: TGTGCCAGCAGCGTAGAGGGACTAGCGGGGGGTACAGAGCAGTTCTTC. Its protein product is CASSVEGLAGGTEQFF.

In DNA form, the CDR3 reads TGTGCCATCAGTGAGTGGACAGAGACCTACGAGCAGTACTTC. Protein sequence: CAISEWTETYEQYF. J is TRBJ2-7 and V is TRBV10-3; tentatively, D is TRBD1 (6 bases). Between the trimmed V and J ends, which lost 1 base and 2 bases, there was a span of 9 bases. Germline V gene lookup returns CDR1 ENHRY and CDR2 SYGVKD. The CDR3 is 14 amino acids.

This clone appeared a single time. The chain recombines TRBV16 with TRBJ2-2; D is possibly TRBD1 (6 bases). Looked up from germline, CDR1 is KGHSY and CDR2 is FQNENV. V gave up 0 bases and J gave up 6 bases, with 8 bases separating them. This CDR3 comprises 14 residues. CDR3 sequence (DNA): TGTGCCAGCAGCCAATCGTGGACAGCCGGGGAGCTGTTTTTT. This codes for CASSQSWTAGELFF.

V usage is TRBV10-3 and J usage is TRBJ2-1; 9 nucleotides line up with TRBD2. CDR1 is ENHRY, CDR2 SYGVKD, per germline. Unmatched junction bases numbered 3, after V lost 7 bases and J lost 5 bases. The CDR3 is made up of 13 amino acids. CDR3 nucleotide sequence: TGTGCCATCAAGACTAGCGGTAACAATGAGCAGTTCTTC. It is translated as CAIKTSGNNEQFF.

The rearrangement uses TRBV14 and TRBJ2-1, with D maybe TRBD2 (5 bases). This CDR3 contains 16 residues. The germline gives CDR1 SGHDN, CDR2 FVKESK. V lost 2 bases to trimming and J lost 6 bases, with 17 bases between them. CDR3 in amino acids: CASSQWRPNLGNEQFF. The CDR3, as DNA: TGTGCCAGCAGCCAATGGAGGCCCAATCTGGGCAATGAGCAGTTCTTC.

The rearrangement joins TRBV5-1 to TRBJ1-4, with 7 bases that match TRBD1. CDR3 size: 15 residues. Losses at the gene ends were 4 bases for V and 7 bases for J; bases not matched to a gene: 10. The germline V gene encodes CDR1 SGHRS and CDR2 YFSETQ. CDR3 coding DNA: TGCGCCAGCAGCCTGTGGGGCGGGACAGCTGAAAAACTGTTTTTT. This translates into CASSLWGGTAEKLFF.

V gene TRBV10-3 combines with J gene TRBJ2-7; D is undetermined. Trimming left V 4 bases short and J 8 bases short, with 9 bases between. The germline gives CDR1 ENHRY, CDR2 SYGVKD. This CDR3 spans 11 amino acids. Here the CDR3 DNA reads TGTGCCATCAGTGCCTCACAGCAGCAGTACTTC. Residues: CAISASQQQYF.

The chain has TRBV5-1 and TRBJ1-6; no clear D gene. The CDR3 spans 16 residues. Trimming took 0 bases from V and 7 from J, leaving 14 bases between them. Germline lookup yields CDR1 SGHRS and CDR2 YFSETQ. The CDR3 is CASSLADPGVNSPLHF. In DNA form, the CDR3 reads TGCGCCAGCAGCTTGGCTGATCCGGGAGTGAATTCACCCCTCCACTTT.

The chain links TRBV2 to TRBJ2-6, with TRBD1 matching over 8 bases. This CDR3 is built from 18 residues. Germline-derived CDR1 and CDR2 are SNHLY and FYNNEI. Trimming cost V 6 bases and J 0 bases; bases outside gene matches: 10. The CDR3 is CASSAAGTGHSGANVLTF. The CDR3 DNA reads as TGTGCCAGCAGCGCAGCCGGGACAGGCCACTCTGGGGCCAACGTCCTGACTTTC.

The rearrangement links TRBV19 to TRBJ2-5; no reliable D call. The length of the CDR3 is 13 residues. Germline CDR1 LNHDA, CDR2 SQIVND (reference sequence). V lost 6 bases to trimming and J lost 2 bases, with 10 bases between them. CDR3 residues: CASSMTAQETQYF. The CDR3 nucleotides are TGTGCCAGTAGCATGACTGCTCAAGAGACCCAGTACTTC.

The gene calls are TRBV13 and TRBJ1-5; D unclear. This CDR3 is 11 amino acids long. V was trimmed by 4 bases and J by 8 bases, leaving 6 bases between them. CDR1 is PRHDT, CDR2 FYEKMQ, per germline (reference sequence). CDR3 bases: TGTGCCAGCAGCTCCGTTAAGCCCCAGCATTTT. Translating gives CASSSVKPQHF.

A remark on this clone: The same CDR3 can be traced to other DNA sequences in this sample. V gene TRBV11-3 combines with J gene TRBJ2-7, with a weak D call TRBD1 (5 bases). The CDR3 extends over 12 amino acids. Germline CDR1 and CDR2: SGHNT and YENEEA. V lost 0 bases and J lost 6, with 6 bases in between. The CDR3 region is CASSLDRGEQYF. CDR3 DNA sequence: TGTGCCAGCAGCTTAGATAGGGGCGAGCAGTACTTC.

The DNA for the CDR3 is TGCGCCAGCAGTGAAAGGAGGTACGGGGGTGGTTCGGCTCACTATGGCTACACCTTC. This codes for CASSERRYGGGSAHYGYTF. The chain recombines TRBV10-2 with TRBJ1-2, with D possibly matching TRBD1 (5 bases). Looked up from germline, CDR1 is WSHSY and CDR2 is SAAADI. The CDR3 totals 19 residues. The V end lost 3 bases, the J end lost 3 bases, and 26 bases lay between the germline ends.

V and J are TRBV5-5 and TRBJ2-5, with D perhaps TRBD1 (6 bases). The CDR3 spans 14 residues. The germline CDR1 and CDR2 sequences are SGHKS and YYEKEE (reference sequence). V was clipped by 1 base and J by 1 base, with 8 bases between them. As DNA, the CDR3 is TGTGCCAGCAGCTTGACAGGGTTCCAAGAGACCCAGTACTTC. This translates into CASSLTGFQETQYF.

The chain links TRBV27 to TRBJ1-5; 7 bases are a match to TRBD1. The germline V gene encodes CDR1 MNHEY and CDR2 SMNVEV (reference sequence). J was trimmed by 3 bases and V by 5 bases; bases with no gene match: 4. The CDR3 totals 14 residues. The DNA of the CDR3 is TGTGCCAGCAGTCCCCAGGGGGACAATCAGCCCCAGCATTTT. Its translation is CASSPQGDNQPQHF.

This clone was detected a few times. One end of the junction fails to match germline, which may point to a read error. This chain uses TRBV3-1 (or the pseudogene TRBV3-2) with TRBJ2-7, with D tentatively TRBD1 (6 bases). CDR1 and CDR2 from the germline V gene are LGHDT and YNNKEL (reference sequence). CDR3 length equals 11 residues. CDR3 sequence reads: CASSLGGHPNF. CDR3 sequence (DNA): TGTGCCAGCAGCCTAGGGGGACATCCCAACTTC.

The V call is TRBV3-1 (or the pseudogene TRBV3-2), the J call TRBJ1-5; 8 bases align to TRBD1. The V and J ends lost 4 bases and 5 bases, in that order; junction bases with no gene match: 4. Germline CDR1 reads LGHDT; CDR2 reads YNNKEL (reference sequence). This CDR3 is built from 14 residues. The CDR3 DNA follows: TGTGCCAGCAGCCGGGGACAGGCCTATCAGCCCCAGCATTTT. It encodes CASSRGQAYQPQHF.

This chain connects TRBV9 to TRBJ1-2; D call uncertain. This CDR3 is 13 amino acids long. From germline, CDR1 is SGDLS and CDR2 YYNGEE. V was pared by 0 bases and J by 1 base, with 4 bases between. This CDR3 reads CASSVDSNYGYTF. The CDR3 DNA is TGTGCCAGCAGCGTAGACAGTAACTATGGCTACACCTTC.

The chain has TRBV2 and TRBJ1-1, with D hard to call. V shed 5 bases and J shed 4 bases, with 14 bases lying between them. Germline V gene lookup returns CDR1 SNHLY and CDR2 FYNNEI. This CDR3 is built from 14 residues. CDR3 protein: CASSYQGRGTEAFF. The CDR3 coding sequence is TGTGCCAGCAGTTATCAAGGACGGGGCACTGAAGCTTTCTTT.